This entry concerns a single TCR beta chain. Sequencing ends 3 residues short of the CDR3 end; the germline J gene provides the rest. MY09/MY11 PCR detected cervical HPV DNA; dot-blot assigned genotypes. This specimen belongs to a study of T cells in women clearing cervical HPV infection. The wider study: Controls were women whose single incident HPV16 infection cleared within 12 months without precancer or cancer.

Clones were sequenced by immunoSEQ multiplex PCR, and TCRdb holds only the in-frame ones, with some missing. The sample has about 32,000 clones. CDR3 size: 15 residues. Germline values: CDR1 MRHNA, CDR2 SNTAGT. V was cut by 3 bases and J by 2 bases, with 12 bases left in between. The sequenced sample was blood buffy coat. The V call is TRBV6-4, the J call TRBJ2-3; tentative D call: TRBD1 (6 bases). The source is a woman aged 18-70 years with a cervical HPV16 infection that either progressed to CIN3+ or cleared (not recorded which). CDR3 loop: CASSERVGHTDTQYF. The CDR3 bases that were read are TGTGCCAGCAGTGAGAGGGTGGGACACACAGATACG.